The 22 T cell receptor beta chains reported below all come from one sample, sequenced in a study of shared clonotypes between healthy human individuals. Measured with immunoSEQ multiplex PCR; TCRdb has only the in-frame clones, and not every one. Of millions of clones detected, about 92% appear once; the ten largest clones hold about 0.13%. The sequenced material came from naive CD4+ T cells sorted from blood. Subset here: CD45RA+ positively selected. All receptors come from a man in his late teens or twenties in good health.

This clone was seen once. This sequence joins TRBV4-2 and TRBJ2-3; D remains unclear. Germline V gene sequence: CDR1 LGHNA, CDR2 YNFKEQ. The CDR3 runs to 14 residues. Trimming removed 1 base from V and 4 bases from J, with 9 bases in between. The CDR3 here is CASSQAQLADTQYF. For the CDR3, the DNA is TGTGCCAGCAGCCAAGCTCAGTTGGCAGATACGCAGTATTTT.

Regarding this clone: Within the sample, other DNA sequences also encode this same CDR3. The chain joins TRBV5-1 to TRBJ2-5; D perhaps matches TRBD2 (5 bases). V lost 0 bases and J 2 bases, leaving 14 bases between the germline ends. This CDR3 spans 16 amino acids. CDR1 is SGHRS, CDR2 YFSETQ, per germline. Here the CDR3 reads CASSLGASGGQETQYF. CDR3 DNA: TGCGCCAGCAGCTTGGGAGCTTCGGGCGGGCAAGAGACCCAGTACTTC.

This clone was detected only once. The chain couples TRBV18 to TRBJ2-3; D is unresolved. The V and J ends lost 3 bases and 5 bases respectively, with 9 bases between them. In germline, CDR1 is KGHSH, CDR2 LQKENI. The CDR3 is 13 residues long. For the CDR3, the DNA is TGTGCCAGCTCACCCCTTTCGGAAGATACGCAGTATTTT. It specifies CASSPLSEDTQYF.

The chain recombines TRBV5-6 with TRBJ2-1; 10 nucleotides agree with TRBD2. CDR1 and CDR2 from the germline V gene are SGHDT and YYEEEE. Trimming at V came to 0 bases and at J to 9 bases, leaving 3 bases not matched to a gene. This CDR3 region has 14 residues. This CDR3 reads CASSLVLAGGEQFF. CDR3 sequence (DNA): TGTGCCAGCAGCTTGGTGTTAGCGGGAGGTGAGCAGTTCTTC.

The chain recombines TRBV4-1 with TRBJ2-7; D gene uncertain. Germline CDR1 is MGHRA and CDR2 is YSYEKL. V lost 0 bases, J lost 3 bases, and 15 bases lay in between. This CDR3 comprises 16 residues. This CDR3 reads CASSQDLSRVLYEQYF. DNA for the CDR3: TGCGCCAGCAGCCAAGATTTAAGTAGGGTACTCTACGAGCAGTACTTC.

The J gene is TRBJ1-1, the V gene TRBV7-9; weak D call: TRBD1 (5 bases). This CDR3 contains 14 residues. Germline V gives CDR1 SEHNR, CDR2 FQNEAQ (reference sequence). V was cut by 5 bases and J by 5 bases, with 15 bases left in between. CDR3 DNA: TGTGCCAGCAGCCCCGGGACGGCCCGGACTGAAGCTTTCTTT. Translation: CASSPGTARTEAFF.

The chain employs TRBV6-1 and TRBJ1-5; D call uncertain. From germline, CDR1 is MNHNS and CDR2 SASEGT. The CDR3 is 14 amino acids. V was cut by 4 bases and J by 0 bases, with 7 bases left in between. CDR3 sequence: CASSVGNSNQPQHF. CDR3 in DNA: TGTGCCAGCAGTGTAGGGAATAGCAATCAGCCCCAGCATTTT.

Note on this clone: Additional DNA sequences in this sample encode the identical CDR3. In DNA, the CDR3 is TGCGCCAGCAGCTCGGGACAGGGCAATGGCTACACCTTC. It is translated as CASSSGQGNGYTF. The chain couples TRBV5-1 to TRBJ1-2; 9 bases line up with TRBD1. With 3 bases clipped from V and 6 bases from J, the junction kept 3 bases outside the gene matches. This CDR3 region has 13 residues. Germline CDR1 SGHRS, CDR2 YFSETQ.

A word on this clone: Distinct nucleotide sequences in the sample also encode this CDR3. The V call is TRBV28, the J call TRBJ2-7; tentatively, D is TRBD1 or TRBD2 (6 bases each). This CDR3 comprises 14 residues. In germline, CDR1 is MDHEN, CDR2 SYDVKM. V was pared by 4 bases and J by 2 bases, with 12 bases between. CDR3: CASSSLGGTYEQYF. The CDR3 nucleotides read TGTGCCAGCAGTTCCCTCGGGGGCACCTACGAGCAGTACTTC.

The chain employs TRBV11-2 and TRBJ1-2; 7 bases are a match to TRBD1. J lost 1 base, V lost 5 bases, and 16 bases had no gene match. CDR1 and CDR2 from the germline V gene are SGHAT and FQNNGV. The CDR3 covers 18 residues. The CDR3, as DNA: TGTGCCAGCAGCCCCCTTAATAGGGGGCTTAAATTTAACTATGGCTACACCTTC. Amino acid sequence: CASSPLNRGLKFNYGYTF.

The rearrangement links TRBV6-1 to TRBJ2-7; 10 positions match TRBD1. Losses at the gene ends were 7 bases for V and 3 bases for J; bases not matched to a gene: 3. This CDR3 has 13 residues. Germline V lookup: CDR1 MNHNS, CDR2 SASEGT. CDR3 residues: CASMRTGGYEQYF. CDR3 nucleotide sequence: TGTGCCAGCATGCGGACAGGGGGCTACGAGCAGTACTTC.

The chain carries TRBV19 and TRBJ2-7; 7 bases are shared with TRBD1. Germline V gene lookup returns CDR1 LNHDA and CDR2 SQIVND (reference sequence). Losses at the gene ends were 5 bases for V and 3 bases for J; bases not matched to a gene: 10. This CDR3 is built from 15 residues. CDR3 region: CASSPRGTGDYEQYF. CDR3 sequence (DNA): TGTGCCAGTAGTCCCAGGGGAACAGGGGACTACGAGCAGTACTTC.

The V and J genes are TRBV30 and TRBJ1-5; a possible D gene is TRBD1 (6 bases). Looked up from germline, CDR1 is GTSNPN and CDR2 is SVGIG (reference sequence). Trimming left V 2 bases short and J 5 bases short, with 13 bases between. CDR3 size: 14 residues. The CDR3 protein is CAWSTPQGDQPQHF. As DNA, the CDR3 is TGTGCCTGGAGTACCCCACAGGGCGATCAGCCCCAGCATTTT. The entire variable domain, with the rest obtained from reference TRBV30 and TRBJ1-5, is as follows: SQTIHQWPATLVQPVGSPLSLECTVEGTSNPNLYWYRQAAGRGLQLLFYSVGIGQISSEVPQNLSASRPQDRQFILSSKKLLLSDSGFYLCAWSTPQGDQPQHFGDGTRLSIL.

The chain has TRBV19 and TRBJ1-5; D is uncertain. Looked up from germline, CDR1 is LNHDA and CDR2 is SQIVND (reference sequence). There are 14 residues in the CDR3. The germline V and J ends were trimmed by 1 base and 7 bases, with 11 bases remaining between them. CDR3 nucleotides: TGTGCCAGTAGTATAGTAGGGCTCGACCAGCCCCAGCATTTT. Its protein is CASSIVGLDQPQHF.

This chain links TRBV9 with TRBJ2-4; D unclear. V was pared by 3 bases and J by 7 bases, with 14 bases between. Germline V gene lookup returns CDR1 SGDLS and CDR2 YYNGEE. CDR3 length: 14 amino acids. As DNA, the CDR3 is TGTGCCAGCAGCGGTTCCGGCTTCACGAACATTCAGTACTTC. Amino acids: CASSGSGFTNIQYF.

This sequence joins TRBV10-3 and TRBJ2-7; TRBD2 might be the D (5 bases). The germline V gene has CDR1 ENHRY and CDR2 SYGVKD. Trimming removed 0 bases at V and 3 bases at J, with 12 bases between. The CDR3 has 15 residues. The CDR3 sequence is CAISESPRGVYEQYF. Here the CDR3 DNA reads TGTGCCATCAGTGAGTCACCCCGGGGAGTCTACGAGCAGTACTTC.

The chain couples TRBV28 to TRBJ1-5; D is perhaps TRBD1 (6 bases). Germline lookup yields CDR1 MDHEN and CDR2 SYDVKM. This CDR3 region has 15 residues. Trimming took 4 bases from V and 0 from J, leaving 10 bases between them. CDR3 sequence (DNA): TGTGCCAGCAGTTCTCAGGGGCATAGCAATCAGCCCCAGCATTTT. It translates to CASSSQGHSNQPQHF.

The V call is TRBV7-2, the J call TRBJ2-2; D not resolved. V was shortened by 1 base and J by 4 bases, with 7 bases between the two germline ends. The CDR3 length is 14 residues. The germline CDR1 and CDR2 sequences are SGHTA and FQGNSA. CDR3 sequence: CASSLESVTGELFF. In nucleotides, the CDR3 is TGTGCCAGCAGCTTAGAGTCAGTCACCGGGGAGCTGTTTTTT.

This clone showed up just once. The CDR3 region has the DNA TGTGCCAGCAGTTTACCTCGGGACAGGGGAACGGGGAATAATTCACCCCTCCACTTT. Protein product: CASSLPRDRGTGNNSPLHF. The rearrangement joins TRBV28 to TRBJ1-6; 10 bases line up with TRBD1. This CDR3 has 19 amino acids. Losses at the gene ends were 2 bases for V and 5 bases for J; bases not matched to a gene: 12. In germline, CDR1 is MDHEN, CDR2 SYDVKM.

V gene TRBV6-5 combines with J gene TRBJ2-7, with D possibly matching TRBD1 (6 bases). Germline V gene lookup returns CDR1 MNHEY and CDR2 SVGAGI. Trimming removed 6 bases at V and 3 bases at J, with 18 bases between. CDR3 size: 15 residues. This CDR3 reads CASSSIWTADYEQYF. CDR3 nucleotide sequence: TGTGCCAGCAGCTCCATTTGGACAGCAGACTACGAGCAGTACTTC.

The genes are TRBV6-5 and TRBJ2-5; 8 nucleotides agree with TRBD1. Germline V gives CDR1 MNHEY, CDR2 SVGAGI. The CDR3 runs to 15 residues. V lost 2 bases to trimming and J lost 4 bases; unmatched junction nucleotides: 6. The CDR3 DNA is TGTGCCAGCAGTTACCTGGACAGGGTTCGAGAGACCCAGTACTTC. Protein sequence: CASSYLDRVRETQYF.

V is TRBV5-6 and J is TRBJ2-5; D gene uncertain. Germline V gene lookup returns CDR1 SGHDT and CDR2 YYEEEE. The CDR3 totals 14 residues. Trimming left V 3 bases short and J 4 bases short, with 13 bases between. This CDR3 reads CASSSLLWVETQYF. CDR3 bases: TGTGCCAGCAGCTCCCTCTTATGGGTAGAGACCCAGTACTTC.